Sequencing of this TCR beta chain was carried out in a study of beta chain features in type 1 diabetes. Overall study: Over all samples combined, some 99,000,000 sorted cells were examined. Study observations and caveats: Type 1 diabetes patients showed a moderate but significant shortening of TCRB CDR3s in all four CD4+ subsets. PCR could preferentially amplify shorter templates, alike in patients and controls.

The CDR3 contains 12 residues. Germline lookup yields CDR1 SGHTA and CDR2 FQGTGA. V was shortened by 5 bases and J by 6 bases, with 10 bases between the two germline ends. Notes on this clone: Its specificity is unknown.

Every bit of the isolated RNA underwent reverse transcription, so sequencing read expressed TCRB transcripts. Each sample of naive, central memory or regulatory T cells had, on average, around 3.3 million reads. Profiled with immunoSEQ multiplex PCR; TCRdb holds only in-frame clones, not every one. The table has about 150,000 clones, 10% seen once. Purity (above 98%) was reached by all sorted populations. V and J are TRBV7-3 and TRBJ1-1; the D gene is possibly TRBD1 (5 bases). Source material: central memory CD4+ T cells from blood. This sequence was found in a man aged 25-45 years with type 1 diabetes. CDR3 sequence: CASSDDSSEAFF. DNA for the CDR3: TGTGCCAGCAGCGATGACAGTTCTGAAGCTTTCTTT.